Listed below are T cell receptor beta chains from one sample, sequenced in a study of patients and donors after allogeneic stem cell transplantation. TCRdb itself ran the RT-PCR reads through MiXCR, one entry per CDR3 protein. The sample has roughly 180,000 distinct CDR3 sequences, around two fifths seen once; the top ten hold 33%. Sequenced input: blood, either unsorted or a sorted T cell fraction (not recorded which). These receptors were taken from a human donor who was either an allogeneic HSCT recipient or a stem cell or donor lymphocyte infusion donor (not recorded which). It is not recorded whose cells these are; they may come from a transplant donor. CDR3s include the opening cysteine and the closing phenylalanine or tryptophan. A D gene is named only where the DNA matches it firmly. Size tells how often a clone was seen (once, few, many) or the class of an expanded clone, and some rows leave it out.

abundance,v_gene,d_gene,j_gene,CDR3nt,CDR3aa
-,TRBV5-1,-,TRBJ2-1,TGCGCCAGCAGCTTGGTCACGCCATCCTACAATGAGCAGTTCTTC,CASSLVTPSYNEQFF
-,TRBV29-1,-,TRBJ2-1,TGCAGCGTTGAATCTAGGTACAATGAGCAGTTCTTC,CSVESRYNEQFF
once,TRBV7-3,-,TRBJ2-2,TGTGCCAGCAGTCTTATGACGGCGGCGAACACCGGGGAGCTGTTTTTT,CASSLMTAANTGELFF
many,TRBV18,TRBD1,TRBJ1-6,TGTGCCAGCTCACTAAAGACAGGGGGTAATTCACCCCTCCACTTT,CASSLKTGGNSPLHF
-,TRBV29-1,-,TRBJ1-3,TGCAGCGCCGGACCTTTCAGGGGATCTGGAAACACCATATATTTT,CSAGPFRGSGNTIYF
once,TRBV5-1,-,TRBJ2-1,TGCGCCAGCAGCTTGGTGGTCTCTAACAATGAGCAGTTCTTC,CASSLVVSNNEQFF
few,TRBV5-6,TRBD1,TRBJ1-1,TGTGCCAGCAGCTTGCCACCGGGACAGGACTCGGGTGGGACTGAAGCTTTCTTT,CASSLPPGQDSGGTEAFF
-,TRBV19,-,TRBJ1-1,TGTGCCAGTAGTATCCCAGCGAACACTGAAGCTTTCTTT,CASSIPANTEAFF
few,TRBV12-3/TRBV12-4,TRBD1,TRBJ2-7,TGTGCCAGCAGTTTGACCGGGACAGGTTCCTACGAGCAGTACTTC,CASSLTGTGSYEQYF
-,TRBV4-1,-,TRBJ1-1,TGCGCCAGCAGCCATGAAGGGGGGGCCCACACTGAAGCTTTCTTT,CASSHEGGAHTEAFF